The subject of this entry is one T cell receptor beta chain. Its target is not known. Within Nashville, Tennessee resided all donors, each a Caucasian adult. Libraries were prepared by immunoSEQ multiplex PCR; TCRdb keeps only in-frame clonotypes and omits some of them. The data show over 2 million clones, 80% to 95% seen once. This sample was included in a study of shared clonotypes between healthy human individuals. Study-level background: The composition of the donors was a couple of women and a few men aged 18 to 49.

Germline CDR1 reads MDHEN; CDR2 reads SYDVKM. CDR3 length: 15 amino acids. Between the trimmed V and J ends, which lost 7 bases and 8 bases, there was a span of 23 bases. Study-wide findings and caveats: Collection of samples was limited to blood; tissue repertoires likely differ.

Sequencing was done on a sample of naive CD4+ T cells from PBMCs. Regarding subset: CD45RA+ positively selected. The V gene is TRBV28, the J gene TRBJ1-1; a possible D gene is TRBD1 (6 bases). The origin of this receptor is a man aged 18-30 years in good health. Some clones in this sample may be carry-over from other donors' samples. The CDR3 spells CASKGIAGAPTEAFF. In DNA form, the CDR3 reads TGTGCCAGCAAGGGAATAGCGGGGGCGCCGACCGAAGCTTTCTTT.